One and the same sample provided the 28 T cell receptor gamma chains below, sequenced in a study of gamma-delta T cells after stem cell transplantation. TCRdb re-identified clones in the RT-PCR reads via CATT. The data hold approximately 860 gamma-chain clones, with around 31% observed a single time. Sequencing used gamma-delta T cells. Receptor source: a human donor. It is not recorded whose cells these are; they may come from a transplant donor.

The chain is built from TRGV9 and TRGJ1 or TRGJ2. The J gene is absent in TCRdb and was assigned here via DNA matching to germline. The CDR3 extends over 12 amino acids. J lost 12 bases, V lost 3 bases, and 11 bases had no gene match. Germline assignment: CDR1 GITISATS and CDR2 ISYDGTV (reference sequence). The CDR3 loop reads CALWEPRVGKLF. Here the CDR3 DNA reads TGTGCCTTGTGGGAGCCTAGGGTTGGGAAACTCTTT.

Remarks on this clone: This CDR3 is also generated by other DNA sequences in the sample. The chain is built from TRGV9 and TRGJP. Since TCRdb gives no J gene, matching the DNA to germline was used here to assign it. Losses at the gene ends were 3 bases for V and 7 bases for J; bases not matched to a gene: 3. Germline V lookup: CDR1 GITISATS, CDR2 ISYDGTV (reference sequence). CDR3 length: 15 amino acids. CDR3 coding DNA: TGTGCCTTGTGGGAGTCCGAGTTGGGCAAAAAAATCAAGGTATTT. Residues: CALWESELGKKIKVF.

The chain joins TRGV9 to TRGJP. The J gene was not available in TCRdb and was assigned here by matching the DNA to germline segments. CDR3 length equals 17 residues. V was pared by 0 bases and J by 5 bases, with 4 bases of the junction left unmatched. Per germline, CDR1 GITISATS and CDR2 ISYDGTV (reference sequence). The CDR3 protein is CALWEVQKELGKKIKVF. DNA of the CDR3: TGTGCCTTGTGGGAGGTGCAAAAAGAGTTGGGCAAAAAAATCAAGGTATTT.

This clone has more than one count but fewer than ten. Distinct nucleotide sequences in the sample also encode this CDR3. This chain uses TRGV9 with TRGJP. Matching the DNA to germline supplied the J gene, which TCRdb does not give. J was trimmed by 4 bases and V by 0 bases; bases with no gene match: 3. Germline CDR1 GITISATS, CDR2 ISYDGTV (reference sequence). The CDR3 length is 17 residues. The CDR3, as DNA: TGTGCCTTGTGGGAGGTGCGACAAGAGTTGGGCAAAAAAATCAAGGTATTT. This translates into CALWEVRQELGKKIKVF.

With regard to this clone: Given a much more abundant clone one base away, this may be a read error. Other DNA sequences in the sample encode the same CDR3. The chain combines TRGV9 with TRGJP. The J gene, not given by TCRdb, was assigned here from a germline match of the nucleotide sequence. CDR1 GITISATS and CDR2 ISYDGTV come from the germline V gene (reference sequence). The CDR3 covers 15 residues. The CDR3 reads CALWVQELGKKIKVF. CDR3 nucleotides: TGTGCCTTGTGGGTACAAGAGTTAGGCAAAAAAATCAAGGTATTT.

The genes are TRGV8 and TRGJ1 or TRGJ2. The J gene, missing from TCRdb, was assigned here through DNA to germline matching. V gave up 3 bases and J gave up 3 bases; unmatched junction bases: 5. This CDR3 is 13 amino acids long. Per germline, CDR1 VENAVY and CDR2 YDSYNSRV. Here the CDR3 reads CATWDGIYYKKLF. CDR3 nucleotide sequence: TGTGCCACCTGGGATGGGATTTATTATAAGAAACTCTTT.

As regards this clone: One base separates it from a far larger clone, so it is likely a read error. The same CDR3 also results from other DNA sequences found in this sample. The J gene is uncalled and the V gene is TRGV2. The CDR3 has 14 amino acids. From germline, CDR1 is EGSNGY and CDR2 YDSYNSKV. In DNA form, the CDR3 reads TGTGCCACCTGGGACGGCCGTAGTGATTGGATTAAGACGTTT. This translates into CATWDGRSDWIKTF.

Details on this clone: Within the sample, other DNA sequences also encode this same CDR3. The V gene is TRGV9, the J gene TRGJP. TCRdb lists no J gene, so it was determined here by aligning the DNA to germline. This CDR3 comprises 17 residues. Germline CDR1 GITISATS, CDR2 ISYDGTV (reference sequence). J was trimmed by 4 bases and V by 2 bases; bases with no gene match: 5. The CDR3 DNA reads TGTGCCTTGTGGGAGGCGCCTCAAGAGTTGGGCAAAAAAATCAAGGTATTT. Amino acid sequence: CALWEAPQELGKKIKVF.

V and J are TRGV9 and TRGJ1 or TRGJ2. The J gene is absent in TCRdb and was assigned here via DNA matching to germline. The CDR3 is 14 residues long. The germline CDR1 and CDR2 sequences are GITISATS and ISYDGTV (reference sequence). The V segment lost 0 bases and the J segment 5 bases; nucleotides outside the gene matches: 7. As DNA, the CDR3 is TGTGCCTTGTGGGAGGTGCAGGGCAATTATAAGAAACTCTTT. Translating gives CALWEVQGNYKKLF.

Regarding this clone: A much bigger clone sits one base away, suggesting this may be a read error. The chain carries TRGV9 and TRGJ1 or TRGJ2. The J gene was not available in TCRdb and was assigned here by matching the DNA to germline segments. Per the germline V gene, CDR1 is GITISATS and CDR2 is ISYDGTV (reference sequence). This CDR3 spans 13 amino acids. Written as DNA, the CDR3 is TGTGCCTTGCGGGAGATGCGCCCTGGGAAGAAACTCTTT. The encoded protein is CALREMRPGKKLF.

This clone appeared a few times. This rearrangement joins TRGV9 to TRGJ1 or TRGJ2. TCRdb offers no J gene call, so here the DNA was matched to germline to obtain one. Germline trimming cut 0 bases from V and 5 bases from J; bases unmatched to any gene: 10. The CDR3 has 15 amino acids. The germline V gene has CDR1 GITISATS and CDR2 ISYDGTV (reference sequence). The CDR3 DNA follows: TGTGCCTTGTGGGAGGTGCAAGGTTCTCATTATAAGAAACTCTTT. Its translation: CALWEVQGSHYKKLF.

Relative to its sample, this clone is large. The CDR3 sequence: CALWEQLRYYKKLF. As DNA, the CDR3 is TGTGCCTTGTGGGAGCAACTCCGGTATTATAAGAAACTCTTT. The chain joins TRGV9 to TRGJ1 or TRGJ2. TCRdb records no J gene; here it was assigned by comparing the DNA to germline. V was clipped by 3 bases and J by 4 bases; unmatched bases: 9. The CDR3 extends over 14 amino acids. Per the germline V gene, CDR1 is GITISATS and CDR2 is ISYDGTV (reference sequence).

About this clone: Since a far larger clone is one base different, this is likely a read error. Other DNA sequences in the same sample also yield this CDR3. The chain recombines TRGV9 with TRGJP. The J gene was missing in TCRdb and was found by matching the end of the DNA to germline. The CDR3 totals 18 residues. The V gene's germline CDR1 is GITISATS and CDR2 ISYDGTV (reference sequence). The CDR3 DNA follows: TGCGCCTTGTGGGAGGTGCGGGGGCAAGAGTTGGGCAAAAAAATCAAGGTATTT. Translating gives CALWEVRGQELGKKIKVF.

This clone has just a few counts. V usage is TRGV9 and J usage is TRGJP. Here the J gene came from matching the DNA to germline, since TCRdb omits it. The CDR3 is 18 residues long. Germline assignment: CDR1 GITISATS and CDR2 ISYDGTV (reference sequence). Trimming took 0 bases from V and 4 from J; bases not matched to a gene: 6. This chain's CDR3 is CALWEVRLQELGKKIKVF. CDR3 nucleotides: TGTGCCTTGTGGGAGGTGCGTCTCCAAGAGTTGGGCAAAAAAATCAAGGTATTT.

This clone was counted a single time. The chain joins TRGV9 to TRGJ1 or TRGJ2. The J gene comes from matching the DNA to germline here; TCRdb lacks it. The germline CDR1 and CDR2 sequences are GITISATS and ISYDGTV (reference sequence). J was trimmed by 6 bases and V by 1 base; bases with no gene match: 9. The CDR3 extends over 14 amino acids. The CDR3 here is CALWEVRQGYKKLF. The CDR3 DNA sequence: TGTGCCTTGTGGGAGGTCCGCCAAGGTTATAAGAAACTCTTT.

Comment on this clone: One junction end disagrees with the germline gene, perhaps due to a read error. The sample has other DNA sequences that encode this CDR3 too. CDR3 region: CALWEVLLGKKIKVF. For the CDR3, the DNA is TGTGCCTTGTGGGAGGTGTTGTTGGGCAAAAAGATCAAGGTATTT. This chain joins TRGV9 and TRGJP. TCRdb supplies no J gene; here it was assigned by aligning the nucleotide sequence to germline. CDR1 and CDR2 from the germline V gene are GITISATS and ISYDGTV (reference sequence). This CDR3 contains 15 residues.

By share of the sample, this clone is large. The chain employs TRGV2 and TRGJP1. Matching the DNA to germline supplied the J gene, which TCRdb does not give. Germline assignment: CDR1 EGSNGY and CDR2 YDSYNSKV. CDR3 length: 16 residues. J lost 1 base, V lost 0 bases, and 5 bases had no gene match. The CDR3 is CATWDGRGTTGWFKIF. CDR3 in DNA: TGTGCCACCTGGGACGGGCGGGGTACCACTGGTTGGTTCAAGATATTT.

In this sample, this clone is large (0.1 to 1%). Distinct nucleotide sequences in the sample also encode this CDR3. The genes are TRGV9 and TRGJP. TCRdb leaves out the J gene; it was filled in here by matching the DNA to germline. Germline V CDR1 and CDR2: GITISATS, ISYDGTV (reference sequence). The CDR3 spans 17 residues. The V gene end was trimmed by 0 bases and the J gene end by 7 bases; junction bases not matched to a gene: 6. CDR3 loop: CALWEVQQELGKKIKVF. The DNA of the CDR3 is TGTGCCTTGTGGGAGGTGCAGCAGGAGTTGGGCAAAAAAATCAAGGTATTT.

The CDR3 bases are TGTGCCACCTGGGACAGGCCTTATAAGAAACTCTTT. Translation gives CATWDRPYKKLF. The V and J genes are TRGV3 and TRGJ1 or TRGJ2. The J gene, missing from TCRdb, was assigned here through DNA to germline matching. CDR1 and CDR2 (germline): VTNTFY, YDVSTARD (reference sequence). J was trimmed by 6 bases and V by 0 bases; bases with no gene match: 2. The CDR3 spans 12 residues.

The DNA for the CDR3 is TGTGCCTTGTGGGAGCCAAAGATGGTCGGATTAGAGTTGGGCAAAAAAATCAAGGTATTT. Protein product: CALWEPKMVGLELGKKIKVF. V usage is TRGV9 and J usage is TRGJP. TCRdb carries no J gene annotation; the J gene was assigned here by matching the DNA with germline. The V gene's germline CDR1 is GITISATS and CDR2 ISYDGTV (reference sequence). CDR3 size: 20 residues. With 3 bases clipped from V and 6 bases from J, the junction kept 17 bases outside the gene matches.

This clone was seen only a few times. The V call is TRGV9, the J call TRGJP. Assignment of the J gene here rests on matching the DNA to germline, because TCRdb gives none. CDR1 GITISATS and CDR2 ISYDGTV come from the germline V gene (reference sequence). There are 15 residues in the CDR3. The V and J ends lost 2 bases and 9 bases, in that order; junction bases with no gene match: 4. The CDR3 protein is CALWEALLGKKIKVF. CDR3 nucleotides: TGTGCCTTGTGGGAGGCTCTGTTGGGCAAAAAAATCAAGGTATTT.

The V gene is TRGV2; the J gene was not called. This CDR3 has 9 amino acids. Germline CDR1 EGSNGY, CDR2 YDSYNSKV. CDR3 residues: CATWDSELF. DNA of the CDR3: TGTGCCACCTGGGACTCAGAACTCTTT.

About this clone: Distinct nucleotide sequences in the sample also encode this CDR3. The chain carries TRGV9 and TRGJP. Because TCRdb records no J gene, it was assigned here through a match of the DNA to germline. The V and J ends lost 0 bases and 7 bases, in that order; junction bases with no gene match: 3. The CDR3 consists of 16 residues. The germline V gene has CDR1 GITISATS and CDR2 ISYDGTV (reference sequence). CDR3 in DNA: TGTGCCTTGTGGGAGGTGTCCGAGTTGGGCAAAAAAATCAAGGTATTT. The encoded protein is CALWEVSELGKKIKVF.

By frequency in the sample, this clone is large. The sample contains more than one DNA sequence encoding this CDR3. The CDR3 nucleotides are TGTGCCTTGTGGGAGACTTTGGGCAAAAAAATCAAGGTATTT. It codes for CALWETLGKKIKVF. The V gene is TRGV9, the J gene TRGJP. Germline matching of the DNA provided the J gene here, since TCRdb leaves it blank. The CDR3 extends over 14 amino acids. Germline CDR1 and CDR2: GITISATS and ISYDGTV (reference sequence). J lost 10 bases, V lost 3 bases, and 3 bases had no gene match.

The chain recombines TRGV9 with TRGJP. TCRdb is silent on the J gene; assignment here came from matching the DNA to germline. CDR3 length: 22 residues. The V and J ends lost 0 bases and 7 bases, in that order; junction bases with no gene match: 21. CDR1 and CDR2 (germline): GITISATS, ISYDGTV (reference sequence). The CDR3 region has the DNA TGTGCCTTGTGGGAGGTGCAAGCACAAGGTCCGGTGGCTGAGTTGGGCAAAAAAATCAAGGTATTT. Amino acids: CALWEVQAQGPVAELGKKIKVF.

The chain has TRGV8 and TRGJ1 or TRGJ2. TCRdb does not report a J gene; here it was assigned by matching the DNA to germline references. The length of the CDR3 is 13 residues. V was pared by 5 bases and J by 0 bases, with 4 bases of the junction left unmatched. Germline CDR1 is VENAVY and CDR2 is YDSYNSRV. The CDR3 here is CATWAPNYYKKLF. In DNA, the CDR3 is TGTGCCACCTGGGCCCCGAATTATTATAAGAAACTCTTT.

This clone ranks as large. Within the sample, other DNA sequences also encode this same CDR3. The rearrangement uses TRGV9 and TRGJP. TCRdb does not report a J gene; here it was assigned by matching the DNA to germline references. Germline CDR1 is GITISATS and CDR2 is ISYDGTV (reference sequence). V was clipped by 0 bases and J by 7 bases; unmatched bases: 6. CDR3 length: 17 amino acids. The CDR3 here is CALWEVHLELGKKIKVF. CDR3 nucleotide sequence: TGTGCCTTGTGGGAGGTGCACCTGGAGTTGGGCAAAAAAATCAAGGTATTT.

This clone was counted a few times. In the same sample, other DNA sequences code for this CDR3. The chain couples TRGV9 to TRGJP. Here the J gene came from matching the DNA to germline, since TCRdb omits it. From germline, CDR1 is GITISATS and CDR2 ISYDGTV (reference sequence). CDR3 length: 17 residues. V was pared by 2 bases and J by 4 bases, with 5 bases of the junction left unmatched. CDR3: CALWEALQELGKKIKVF. The DNA of the CDR3 is TGTGCCTTGTGGGAGGCCTTACAAGAGTTGGGCAAAAAAATCAAGGTATTT.